This T cell receptor beta chain stems from a study of T cell changes during pregnancy in multiple sclerosis. This CDR3 contains 17 residues. Losses at the gene ends were 4 bases for V and 7 bases for J; bases not matched to a gene: 14. Germline lookup yields CDR1 SEHNR and CDR2 FQNEAQ (reference sequence). The assay was immunoSEQ multiplex PCR, and TCRdb's table has in-frame clones only and misses some. The data show 67,000 or so clones, around 92% seen once. The V call is TRBV7-9, the J call TRBJ1-2, with 11 nucleotides matching TRBD1. The material sequenced was CD8+ T cells from peripheral blood mononuclear cells, taken in the third trimester of pregnancy. The source is a female donor in good health, enrolled as a control in a pregnancy study. The CDR3 DNA is TGTGCCAGCAGCTCGGGGACCGGGACAGGGGGAAGTCTTGGCTACACCTTC. It yields the protein CASSSGTGTGGSLGYTF.